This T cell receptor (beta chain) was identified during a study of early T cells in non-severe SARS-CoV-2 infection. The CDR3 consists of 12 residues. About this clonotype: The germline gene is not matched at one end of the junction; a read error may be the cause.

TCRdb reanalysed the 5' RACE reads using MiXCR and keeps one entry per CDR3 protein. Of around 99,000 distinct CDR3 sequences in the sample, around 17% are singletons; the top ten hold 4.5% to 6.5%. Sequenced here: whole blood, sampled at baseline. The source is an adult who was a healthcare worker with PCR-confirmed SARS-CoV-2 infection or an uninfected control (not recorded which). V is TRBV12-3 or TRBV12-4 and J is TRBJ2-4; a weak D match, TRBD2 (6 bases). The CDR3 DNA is TGTGCCAATTCGGGAGCCGAAAACATTCAGTACTTC. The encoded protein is CANSGAENIQYF.